The entry below describes one TCR beta chain. What it recognizes is unknown. Into CD45RA+ naive and CD45RA-negative memory subsets, the CD4+ cells were split. The sample is drawn from a study of shared clonotypes between healthy human individuals. Study-wide results and limits: Generally, naive subsets (rather than memory subsets) showed larger estimated richness.

Looked up from germline, CDR1 is MNHEY and CDR2 is SMNVEV (reference sequence). This CDR3 region has 15 residues. V lost 4 bases and J lost 7; bases outside the gene matches: 6. Samples underwent the assay at deep level. Repertoires were generated with immunoSEQ multiplex PCR, while TCRdb's copy carries only in-frame clones and drops some. The top ten hold 0.3% to 0.4% of the sample, which has 2 million to 2.5 million clones, less than 95% seen once. The sequence was collected from a man aged 18 to 35 in good health. Some clones in this sample may be carry-over from other donors' samples. The chain couples TRBV27 to TRBJ2-2, with 10 bases fitting TRBD1. The specimen sequenced was naive CD4+ T cells from PBMCs. Subset: CD45RA+ positively selected. CDR3 sequence: CASSSRQGASGELFF. In DNA, the CDR3 is TGTGCCAGCAGTTCCCGACAGGGGGCTAGCGGGGAGCTGTTTTTT.